This is a list of T cell receptor beta chains from one sample in a study of cytomegalovirus exposure and HLA in healthy donors. TCRdb keeps only in-frame clones here, not all; method: immunoSEQ multiplex PCR. The data hold tens of thousands of clones, with around three fifths observed a single time. The sequenced sample consisted of PBMCs. Source of these receptors: a woman between 35 and 50 years old in good health and CMV-seropositive. Each CDR3 is given with its conserved first and last residue. D genes are given only for firm matches. Not all rows give a size; the values are once, few, many and, for expanded clones, a class.

abundance: .
v_gene: TRBV20-1
j_gene: TRBJ1-4
d_gene: .
CDR3aa: CSAGWDIRVFF
CDR3nt: TGCAGTGCTGGATGGGACATCCGTGTGTTTTTT

abundance: .
v_gene: TRBV29-1
j_gene: TRBJ2-1
d_gene: .
CDR3aa: CSVDGKSSYNEQFF
CDR3nt: TGCAGCGTTGACGGGAAGAGCTCCTACAATGAGCAGTTCTTC

abundance: .
v_gene: TRBV30
j_gene: TRBJ2-5
d_gene: TRBD2
CDR3aa: CASRGGGKFNQETQYF
CDR3nt: TGTGCCTCCCGGGGGGGAGGGAAGTTTAACCAAGAGACCCAGTACTTC

abundance: .
v_gene: TRBV5-1
j_gene: TRBJ1-2
d_gene: TRBD1
CDR3aa: CASSPGTDLMVYGYTF
CDR3nt: TGCGCCAGCAGCCCAGGGACAGACCTAATGGTCTATGGCTACACCTTC

abundance: .
v_gene: TRBV6-9
j_gene: TRBJ2-1
d_gene: TRBD1
CDR3aa: CASSNIATQGAKQFF
CDR3nt: TGTGCCAGCAGCAATATCGCAACCCAGGGGGCGAAGCAGTTCTTC

abundance: .
v_gene: TRBV7-9
j_gene: TRBJ1-1
d_gene: .
CDR3aa: CASSPGQRGSRTEAFF
CDR3nt: TGTGCCAGCAGCCCTGGACAGCGGGGATCTCGGACTGAAGCTTTCTTT

abundance: .
v_gene: TRBV5-4
j_gene: TRBJ2-7
d_gene: .
CDR3aa: CASSNEESFYEQYF
CDR3nt: TGTGCCAGCAGCAACGAAGAAAGCTTCTACGAGCAGTACTTC

abundance: .
v_gene: TRBV4-3
j_gene: TRBJ1-2
d_gene: TRBD1
CDR3aa: CASSQLYQGADGYTF
CDR3nt: TGCGCCAGCAGCCAGCTATATCAGGGGGCGGATGGCTACACCTTC

abundance: .
v_gene: TRBV6-4
j_gene: TRBJ2-3
d_gene: .
CDR3aa: CASSDPNTDTQYF
CDR3nt: TGTGCCAGCAGTGACCCCAACACAGATACGCAGTATTTT

abundance: .
v_gene: TRBV29-1
j_gene: TRBJ1-1
d_gene: .
CDR3aa: CSVVFRVATEAFF
CDR3nt: TGCAGCGTTGTATTCAGGGTGGCCACTGAAGCTTTCTTT

abundance: .
v_gene: TRBV5-1
j_gene: TRBJ2-2
d_gene: TRBD2
CDR3aa: CASTSGLATWSGELFF
CDR3nt: TGCGCCAGCACCTCCGGACTAGCGACATGGTCCGGGGAGCTGTTTTTT

abundance: .
v_gene: TRBV7-2
j_gene: TRBJ1-1
d_gene: .
CDR3aa: CASTLRGNTEAFF
CDR3nt: TGTGCCAGCACCCTTCGGGGTAACACTGAAGCTTTCTTT

abundance: .
v_gene: TRBV7-6
j_gene: TRBJ2-5
d_gene: TRBD1
CDR3aa: CASSLAGQGQTQYF
CDR3nt: TGTGCCAGCAGCTTAGCGGGACAGGGACAGACCCAGTACTTC

abundance: .
v_gene: TRBV6-6
j_gene: TRBJ2-3
d_gene: TRBD2
CDR3aa: CGSSGLGTDTQYF
CDR3nt: TGCGGGAGTAGCGGGCTCGGAACAGATACGCAGTATTTT

abundance: .
v_gene: TRBV29-1
j_gene: TRBJ2-3
d_gene: TRBD2
CDR3aa: CSVIGLAGGWGVITDTQYF
CDR3nt: TGCAGCGTTATAGGACTAGCGGGAGGGTGGGGGGTAATCACAGATACGCAGTATTTT

abundance: .
v_gene: TRBV25-1
j_gene: TRBJ1-1
d_gene: .
CDR3aa: CASSDWTVGDTEAFF
CDR3nt: TGTGCCAGCAGTGATTGGACAGTCGGGGACACTGAAGCTTTCTTT

abundance: .
v_gene: TRBV27
j_gene: TRBJ2-6
d_gene: TRBD2
CDR3aa: CASSSVGTSLYTGANVLTF
CDR3nt: TGTGCCAGCAGTTCGGTCGGGACTAGTTTATATACTGGGGCCAACGTCCTGACTTTC

abundance: .
v_gene: TRBV10-2
j_gene: TRBJ2-7
d_gene: TRBD2
CDR3aa: CACRASGTYEQYF
CDR3nt: TGCGCCTGCAGGGCTAGCGGGACCTACGAGCAGTACTTC

abundance: .
v_gene: TRBV19
j_gene: TRBJ2-5
d_gene: .
CDR3aa: CASSIGGGGETQYF
CDR3nt: TGTGCCAGTAGTATAGGAGGGGGGGGAGAGACCCAGTACTTC

abundance: .
v_gene: TRBV19
j_gene: TRBJ2-1
d_gene: .
CDR3aa: CASSMRGSPYNEQFF
CDR3nt: TGTGCCAGTAGTATGAGGGGGAGTCCCTACAATGAGCAGTTCTTC

abundance: .
v_gene: TRBV15
j_gene: TRBJ2-1
d_gene: .
CDR3aa: CATSRDLREQFF
CDR3nt: TGTGCCACCAGCCGGGATCTTCGCGAGCAGTTCTTC

abundance: .
v_gene: TRBV2
j_gene: TRBJ2-1
d_gene: TRBD1
CDR3aa: CASSSSGQDAYNEQFF
CDR3nt: TGTGCCAGCAGTAGTTCGGGACAGGACGCCTACAATGAGCAGTTCTTC

abundance: once
v_gene: TRBV28
j_gene: TRBJ2-7
d_gene: TRBD2
CDR3aa: CASSRGLAARYPQYF
CDR3nt: TGTGCCAGCAGTAGAGGACTAGCGGCCAGATATCCGCAGTACTTC

abundance: .
v_gene: TRBV27
j_gene: TRBJ2-1
d_gene: TRBD2
CDR3aa: CATILAGGDEQFF
CDR3nt: TGTGCCACGATATTAGCGGGAGGGGATGAGCAGTTCTTC

abundance: .
v_gene: TRBV2
j_gene: TRBJ2-1
d_gene: .
CDR3aa: CASKGRLAPYNEQFF
CDR3nt: TGTGCCAGCAAAGGGCGGCTAGCGCCCTACAATGAGCAGTTCTTC

abundance: once
v_gene: TRBV10-2
j_gene: TRBJ1-3
d_gene: .
CDR3aa: CASSEYSLSGNTIYF
CDR3nt: TGCGCCAGCAGTGAGTATAGCCTCTCTGGAAACACCATATATTTT

abundance: .
v_gene: TRBV18
j_gene: TRBJ2-5
d_gene: .
CDR3aa: CASSYSGQETQYF
CDR3nt: TGTGCCAGCTCATACAGCGGACAAGAGACCCAGTACTTC

abundance: .
v_gene: TRBV7-3
j_gene: TRBJ2-3
d_gene: TRBD2
CDR3aa: CASSLLAGASGDTQYF
CDR3nt: TGTGCCAGCAGCTTACTAGCGGGAGCCTCCGGAGATACGCAGTATTTT

abundance: .
v_gene: TRBV5-1
j_gene: TRBJ1-5
d_gene: .
CDR3aa: CASSLASNQPQHF
CDR3nt: TGCGCCAGCAGCTTGGCTTCCAATCAGCCCCAGCATTTT

abundance: .
v_gene: TRBV2
j_gene: TRBJ1-2
d_gene: TRBD1
CDR3aa: CASRDRGRGGYTF
CDR3nt: TGTGCCAGCAGGGACAGGGGGCGCGGTGGCTACACCTTC

abundance: .
v_gene: TRBV19
j_gene: TRBJ2-1
d_gene: .
CDR3aa: CASSSSSDINEQFF
CDR3nt: TGTGCCAGTAGTTCATCATCTGACATCAATGAGCAGTTCTTC

abundance: .
v_gene: TRBV6-5
j_gene: TRBJ1-1
d_gene: .
CDR3aa: CASSYGAMSNTEAFF
CDR3nt: TGTGCCAGCAGTTACGGGGCAATGTCCAACACTGAAGCTTTCTTT

abundance: few
v_gene: TRBV15
j_gene: TRBJ2-3
d_gene: TRBD2
CDR3aa: CATSRALAGVLDTQYF
CDR3nt: TGTGCCACCAGCAGAGCACTAGCGGGGGTATTGGATACGCAGTATTTT

abundance: .
v_gene: TRBV10-3
j_gene: TRBJ2-7
d_gene: .
CDR3aa: CATYRNGAYEQYF
CDR3nt: TGTGCCACCTACAGGAATGGGGCTTACGAGCAGTACTTC

abundance: few
v_gene: TRBV4-3
j_gene: TRBJ1-6
d_gene: TRBD1
CDR3aa: CASSQDRDGTGNSPLHF
CDR3nt: TGCGCCAGCAGCCAAGATCGGGACGGGACAGGCAATTCACCCCTCCACTTT

abundance: .
v_gene: TRBV5-8
j_gene: TRBJ2-1
d_gene: .
CDR3aa: CASSSQYNEQFF
CDR3nt: TGTGCCAGCAGCTCCCAGTACAATGAGCAGTTCTTC

abundance: .
v_gene: TRBV27
j_gene: TRBJ2-1
d_gene: TRBD2
CDR3aa: CASSLGTSGTYNEQFF
CDR3nt: TGTGCCAGCAGTTTAGGGACTAGCGGGACTTACAATGAGCAGTTCTTC

abundance: .
v_gene: TRBV6-5
j_gene: TRBJ2-3
d_gene: TRBD2
CDR3aa: CASTGGRADTQYF
CDR3nt: TGTGCCAGCACAGGCGGGAGAGCTGATACGCAGTATTTT

abundance: .
v_gene: TRBV29-1
j_gene: TRBJ2-3
d_gene: TRBD1
CDR3aa: CSVGTGSDTQYF
CDR3nt: TGCAGCGTGGGGACAGGGTCAGATACGCAGTATTTT

abundance: .
v_gene: TRBV28
j_gene: TRBJ2-3
d_gene: TRBD2
CDR3aa: CASSQYTAFGTSGSTTDTQYF
CDR3nt: TGTGCCAGCAGTCAATATACAGCGTTCGGGACTAGCGGGAGTACCACAGATACGCAGTATTTT

abundance: .
v_gene: TRBV28
j_gene: TRBJ1-2
d_gene: .
CDR3aa: CASSLQNYGYTF
CDR3nt: TGTGCCAGCAGTTTACAGAACTATGGCTACACCTTC